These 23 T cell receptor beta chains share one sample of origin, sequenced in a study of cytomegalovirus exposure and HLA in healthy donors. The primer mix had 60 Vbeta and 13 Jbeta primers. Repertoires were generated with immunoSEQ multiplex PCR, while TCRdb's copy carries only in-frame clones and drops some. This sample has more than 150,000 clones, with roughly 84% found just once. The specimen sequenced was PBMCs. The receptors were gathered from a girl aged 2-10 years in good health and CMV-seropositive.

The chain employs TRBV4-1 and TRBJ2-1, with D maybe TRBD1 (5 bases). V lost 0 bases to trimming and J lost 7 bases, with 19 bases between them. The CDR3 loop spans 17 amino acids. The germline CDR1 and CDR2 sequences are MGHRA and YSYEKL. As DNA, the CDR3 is TGCGCCAGCAGCCAAGATTACAGGAGCCTTAATTTTAATGAGCAGTTCTTC. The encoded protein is CASSQDYRSLNFNEQFF.

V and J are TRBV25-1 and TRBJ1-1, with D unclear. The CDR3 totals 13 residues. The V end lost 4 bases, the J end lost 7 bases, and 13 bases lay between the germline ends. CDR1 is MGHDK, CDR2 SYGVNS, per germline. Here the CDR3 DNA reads TGTGCCAGCAGTGGACGGGTCAGCATTGAAGCTTTCTTT. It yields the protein CASSGRVSIEAFF.

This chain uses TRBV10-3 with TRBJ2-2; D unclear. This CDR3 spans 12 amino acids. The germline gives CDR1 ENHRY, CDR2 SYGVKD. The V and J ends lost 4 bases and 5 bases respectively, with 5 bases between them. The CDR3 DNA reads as TGTGCCATCAGTGTGCGGACCGGGGAGCTGTTTTTT. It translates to CAISVRTGELFF.

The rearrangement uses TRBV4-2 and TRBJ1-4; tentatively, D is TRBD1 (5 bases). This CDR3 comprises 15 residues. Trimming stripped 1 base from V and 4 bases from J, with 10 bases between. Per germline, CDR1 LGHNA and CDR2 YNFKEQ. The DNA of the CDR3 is TGTGCCAGCAGCCAAGTATGGCAGGGTAATGAAAAACTGTTTTTT. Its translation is CASSQVWQGNEKLFF.

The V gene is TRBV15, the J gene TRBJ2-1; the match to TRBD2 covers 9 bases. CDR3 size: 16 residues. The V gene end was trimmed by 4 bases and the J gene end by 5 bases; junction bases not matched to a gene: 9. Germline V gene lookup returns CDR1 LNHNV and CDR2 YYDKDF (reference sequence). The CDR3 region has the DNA TGTGCCACCAGCACCGCCTGGCTAGCGGGAAACAATGAGCAGTTCTTC. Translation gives CATSTAWLAGNNEQFF. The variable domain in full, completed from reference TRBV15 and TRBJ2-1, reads DAMVIQNPRYQVTQFGKPVTLSCSQTLNHNVMYWYQQKSSQAPKLLFHYYDKDFNNEADTPDNFQSRRPNTSFCFLDIRSPGLGDTAMYLCATSTAWLAGNNEQFFGPGTRLTVL.

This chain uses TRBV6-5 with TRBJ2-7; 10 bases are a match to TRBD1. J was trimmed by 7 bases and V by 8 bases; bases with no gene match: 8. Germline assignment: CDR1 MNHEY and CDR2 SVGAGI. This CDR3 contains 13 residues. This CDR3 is CASGLDRGLEQYF. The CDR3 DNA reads TGTGCCAGCGGTTTAGACAGGGGGCTTGAGCAGTACTTC.

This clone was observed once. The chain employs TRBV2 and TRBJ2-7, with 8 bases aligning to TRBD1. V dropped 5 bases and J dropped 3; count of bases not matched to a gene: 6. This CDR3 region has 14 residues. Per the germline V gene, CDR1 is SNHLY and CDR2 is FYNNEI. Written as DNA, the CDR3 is TGTGCCAGCAGTATAACAGGGGGAAGCTACGAGCAGTACTTC. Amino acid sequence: CASSITGGSYEQYF.

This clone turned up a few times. The CDR3 here is CASSLGGETEAFF. DNA of the CDR3: TGCGCCAGCAGCCTGGGGGGAGAGACTGAAGCTTTCTTT. The gene calls are TRBV5-1 and TRBJ1-1, with D possibly being TRBD1 (5 bases). The V gene lost 4 bases and the J gene lost 5 bases, with 12 bases spanning the gap. From germline, CDR1 is SGHRS and CDR2 YFSETQ. The CDR3 is 13 residues long.

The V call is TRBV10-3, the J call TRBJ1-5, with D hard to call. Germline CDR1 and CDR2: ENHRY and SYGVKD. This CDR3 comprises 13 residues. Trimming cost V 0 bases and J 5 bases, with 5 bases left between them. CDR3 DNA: TGTGCCATCAGTGAGTCTCGGGATCAGCCCCAGCATTTT. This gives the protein CAISESRDQPQHF.

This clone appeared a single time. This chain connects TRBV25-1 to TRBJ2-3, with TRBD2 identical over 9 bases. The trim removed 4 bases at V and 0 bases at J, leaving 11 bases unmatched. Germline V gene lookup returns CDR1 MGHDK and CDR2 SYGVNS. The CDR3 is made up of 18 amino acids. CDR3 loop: CASSVPSGKVHSTDTQYF. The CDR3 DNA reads TGTGCCAGCAGTGTTCCTAGCGGGAAGGTTCATAGCACAGATACGCAGTATTTT.

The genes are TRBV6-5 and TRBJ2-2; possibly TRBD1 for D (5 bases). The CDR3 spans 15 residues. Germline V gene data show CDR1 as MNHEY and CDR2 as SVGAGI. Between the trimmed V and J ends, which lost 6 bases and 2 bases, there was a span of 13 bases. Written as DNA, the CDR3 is TGTGCCAGCAGACTAACCGGACAAAACACCGGGGAGCTGTTTTTT. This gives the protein CASRLTGQNTGELFF.

DNA for the CDR3: TGCGCCAGCAGCTTGGATCCAGTTCCCACCGCTGGAAACACCATATATTTT. Protein sequence: CASSLDPVPTAGNTIYF. The chain couples TRBV5-1 to TRBJ1-3; D is ambiguous. The ends were cut back, 0 bases at V and 2 bases at J, with 15 bases in the middle. This CDR3 is 17 amino acids long. Germline V CDR1 and CDR2: SGHRS, YFSETQ. Complete variable domain (other parts from reference TRBV5-1 and TRBJ1-3): KAGVTQTPRYLIKTRGQQVTLSCSPISGHRSVSWYQQTPGQGLQFLFEYFSETQRNKGNFPGRFSGRQFSNSRSEMNVSTLELGDSALYLCASSLDPVPTAGNTIYFGEGSWLTVV.

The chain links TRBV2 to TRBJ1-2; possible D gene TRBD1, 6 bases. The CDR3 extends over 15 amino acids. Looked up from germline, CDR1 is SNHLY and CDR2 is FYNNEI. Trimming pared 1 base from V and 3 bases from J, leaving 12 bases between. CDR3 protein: CASSEGRGGDYGYTF. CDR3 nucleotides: TGTGCCAGCAGTGAAGGAAGGGGGGGCGACTATGGCTACACCTTC.

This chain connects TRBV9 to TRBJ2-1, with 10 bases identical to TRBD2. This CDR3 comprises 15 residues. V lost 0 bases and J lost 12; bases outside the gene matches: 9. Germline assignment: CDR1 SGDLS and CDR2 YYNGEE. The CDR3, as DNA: TGTGCCAGCAGCGTAGATAGGGCTAGCGGGAGAGTGCAGTTCTTC. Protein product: CASSVDRASGRVQFF.

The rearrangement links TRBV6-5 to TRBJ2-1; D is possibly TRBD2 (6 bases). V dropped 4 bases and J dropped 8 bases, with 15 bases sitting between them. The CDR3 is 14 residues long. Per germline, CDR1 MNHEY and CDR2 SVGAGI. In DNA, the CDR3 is TGTGCCAGCAGTTCCCCGGGACTCCCCTATGAGCAGTTCTTC. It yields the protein CASSSPGLPYEQFF.

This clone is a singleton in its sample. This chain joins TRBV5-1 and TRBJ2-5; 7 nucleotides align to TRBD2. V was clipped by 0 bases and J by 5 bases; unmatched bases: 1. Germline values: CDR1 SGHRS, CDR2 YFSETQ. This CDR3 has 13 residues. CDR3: CASSLGSGETQYF. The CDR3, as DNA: TGCGCCAGCAGCTTGGGTAGCGGGGAGACCCAGTACTTC.

CDR3 sequence reads: CASSYYLILAKNIQYF. The CDR3 nucleotides are TGTGCCAGCAGTTATTATCTAATCCTAGCCAAAAACATTCAGTACTTC. This rearrangement joins TRBV6-5 to TRBJ2-4, with D hard to call. Germline V gene lookup returns CDR1 MNHEY and CDR2 SVGAGI. The CDR3 has 16 amino acids. V shed 3 bases and J shed 0 bases, with 12 bases lying between them.

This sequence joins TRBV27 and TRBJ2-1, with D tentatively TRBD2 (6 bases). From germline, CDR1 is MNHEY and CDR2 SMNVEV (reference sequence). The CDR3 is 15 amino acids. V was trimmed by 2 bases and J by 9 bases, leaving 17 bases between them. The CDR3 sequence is CASSLRPGQAGEQFF. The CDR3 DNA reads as TGTGCCAGCAGTTTACGCCCAGGCCAAGCGGGTGAGCAGTTCTTC.

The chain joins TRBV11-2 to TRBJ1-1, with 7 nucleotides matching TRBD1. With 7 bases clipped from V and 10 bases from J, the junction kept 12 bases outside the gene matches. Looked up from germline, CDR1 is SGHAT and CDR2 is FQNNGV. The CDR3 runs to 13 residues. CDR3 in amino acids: CASTPWAGGRAFF. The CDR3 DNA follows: TGTGCCAGCACCCCTTGGGCAGGGGGTAGAGCTTTCTTT.

CDR3 coding DNA: TGCGCCAGCAGCGGGATACTAGCGGAGCCGGGGTGCGAGCAGTACTTC. Protein sequence: CASSGILAEPGCEQYF. This chain uses TRBV5-1 with TRBJ2-7; TRBD2 agrees at 8 bases. Germline trimming cut 4 bases from V and 6 bases from J; bases unmatched to any gene: 15. The CDR3 covers 16 residues. Germline loops: CDR1 SGHRS, CDR2 YFSETQ.

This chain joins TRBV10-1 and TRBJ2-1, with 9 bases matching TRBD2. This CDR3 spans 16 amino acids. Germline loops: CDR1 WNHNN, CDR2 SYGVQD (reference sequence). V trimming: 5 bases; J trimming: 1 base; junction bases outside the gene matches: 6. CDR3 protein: CASSHSGGHSYNEQFF. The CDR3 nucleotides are TGCGCCAGCAGTCATAGCGGGGGCCATTCCTACAATGAGCAGTTCTTC.

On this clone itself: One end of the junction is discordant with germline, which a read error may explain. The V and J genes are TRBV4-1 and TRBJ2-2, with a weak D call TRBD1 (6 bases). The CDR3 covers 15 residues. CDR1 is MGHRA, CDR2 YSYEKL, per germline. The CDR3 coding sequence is TGCGCCAGCAGCCAAATGCAGGGGCGAGCCGGGGAGCTGCTTTTT. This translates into CASSQMQGRAGELLF.

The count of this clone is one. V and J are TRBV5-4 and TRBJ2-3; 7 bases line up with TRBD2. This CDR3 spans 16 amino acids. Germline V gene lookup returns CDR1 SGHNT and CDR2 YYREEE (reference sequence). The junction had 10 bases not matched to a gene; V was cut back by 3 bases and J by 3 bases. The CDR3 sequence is CASSSGGRGRTDTQYF. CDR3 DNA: TGTGCCAGCAGCTCGGGGGGACGGGGAAGGACAGATACGCAGTATTTT.